These T cell receptor beta chains were read from a single sample in a study of T cell responses to AZD1222 COVID-19 vaccine. The table came from immunoSEQ multiplex PCR; TCRdb's copy has only in-frame clones and leaves some out. The sample has around 140,000 clones, about 94% seen once. The sequences come from peripheral blood, collected 28 days after the second AZD1222 dose. Receptors originate from an adult who received the AZD1222 COVID-19 vaccine. Both conserved end residues are part of each CDR3. A D gene is named only where the DNA matches it firmly. Where a row states a size, it is once, few, many or the class of an expanded clone; other rows omit it.

TRBJ1-4 TRBV14 NA NA TGTGCCAGCAGCCCTACGCTCACAGTTGGTGAAAAACTGTTTTTT CASSPTLTVGEKLFF
TRBJ1-5 TRBV6-2/TRBV6-3 NA NA TGTGCCAGCAGTTTCCGATCCAATCAGCCCCAGCATTTT CASSFRSNQPQHF
TRBJ2-1 TRBV5-1 TRBD1 NA TGCGCCAGCAGCTCGGACAGGGTATACAATGAGCAGTTCTTC CASSSDRVYNEQFF
TRBJ2-1 TRBV18 TRBD2 NA TGTGCCAGCTCCCGCGGGAGTGTCTCCTACAATGAGCAGTTCTTC CASSRGSVSYNEQFF
TRBJ1-1 TRBV24-1 NA NA TGTGCCACCAGTGAGACACAGGAGAAGCGAACTGAAGCTTTCTTT CATSETQEKRTEAFF
TRBJ2-5 TRBV27 NA NA TGTGCCACTTCGGAGGGGAAGTACCAAGAGACCCAGTACTTC CATSEGKYQETQYF
TRBJ2-7 TRBV5-4 NA NA TGTGCCAGCAGCTTGGGCCTTCTTGGAGGGCAGTACTTC CASSLGLLGGQYF
TRBJ2-2 TRBV1 NA NA TGCACCATCTACACCGGGGAGCTGTTTTTT CTIYTGELFF
TRBJ1-3 TRBV7-9 NA NA TGTGCCAGCAGCTTAGGGTCCGGTGGGAGCTCTGGAAACACCATATATTTT CASSLGSGGSSGNTIYF
TRBJ2-7 TRBV14 NA NA TGTGCCAGCAGCCGCCTAGGAACCTACGAGCAGTACTTC CASSRLGTYEQYF
TRBJ1-6 TRBV7-6 TRBD1 NA TGTGCCAGCAGCCTAAACAGGGGAATAGTTTCACCCCTCCACTTT CASSLNRGIVSPLHF
TRBJ1-4 TRBV7-2 NA NA TGTGCCAGCAGCTTAGCGCCGGGAACTGGAGAAAAACTGTTTTTT CASSLAPGTGEKLFF
TRBJ1-1 TRBV2 TRBD1 NA TGTGCCAGCAGTGAAGAATCAGGGGGCACTGAAGCTTTCTTT CASSEESGGTEAFF
TRBJ1-4 TRBV6-5 NA NA TGTGCCAGCAGTTACTCGGGTCAGGGAGGCGAAAAACTGTTTTTT CASSYSGQGGEKLFF
TRBJ2-5 TRBV7-2 TRBD2 NA TGTGCCAGCAGCTCCCCCTGGGTTAGCGGGGCGTATAAAGAGACCCAGTACTTC CASSSPWVSGAYKETQYF
TRBJ2-5 TRBV7-3 NA many TGTGCCAGCAGCTTACGCAACCAAGAGACCCAGTACTTC CASSLRNQETQYF
TRBJ2-7 TRBV7-2 TRBD2 once TGTGCCAGCAGCATCCGACTAGCGGGAGAAGACGAGCAGTACTTC CASSIRLAGEDEQYF
TRBJ1-2 TRBV19 NA NA TGTGCCAGTACCCCAGGACAAACAGCTAACTATGGCTACACCTTC CASTPGQTANYGYTF
TRBJ1-1 TRBV5-6 NA NA TGTGCCAGCAGCTTGGGGTTGAGAGGGGAAAGTGAAGCTTTCTTT CASSLGLRGESEAFF
TRBJ2-1 TRBV28 NA NA TGTGCCAGCAGCTCGCCCTCCTACAATGAGCAGTTCTTC CASSSPSYNEQFF
TRBJ2-7 TRBV6-2/TRBV6-3 NA NA TGTGCCAGCAGTAACGAATACGAGCAGTACTTC CASSNEYEQYF
TRBJ2-7 TRBV4-3 NA NA TGCGCCAGCAGCCAAAAACAGGGTGGGGGCGAGCAGTACTTC CASSQKQGGGEQYF
TRBJ1-5 TRBV6-5 NA NA TGTGCCAGCAGTTACGGCCCCGATCAGCCCCAGCATTTT CASSYGPDQPQHF
TRBJ2-7 TRBV7-9 TRBD1 NA TGTGCCAGCAGCTCAACAGGGGCCCCCTACGAGCAGTACTTC CASSSTGAPYEQYF
TRBJ1-1 TRBV12-3/TRBV12-4 NA NA TGTGCCAGCAGTTTCCAGGGTACTCGGGAAGCTTTCTTT CASSFQGTREAFF
TRBJ1-6 TRBV9 NA NA TGTGCCAGCAGCGTATCCGCAGGGAGAGATTCACCCCTCCACTTT CASSVSAGRDSPLHF
TRBJ1-2 TRBV4-1 NA NA TGCGCCAGCAGCCAAGTACAGAGGGATGGGTATGGCTACACCTTC CASSQVQRDGYGYTF
TRBJ1-4 TRBV5-4 NA NA TGTGCCAGCAGCTTGGCCGGTACAAATGAAAAACTGTTTTTT CASSLAGTNEKLFF
TRBJ2-1 TRBV7-2 NA NA TGTGCCAGCAGCCCCCCGGGACAAGGGGTATATGAGCAGTTCTTC CASSPPGQGVYEQFF
TRBJ2-7 TRBV18 TRBD1 NA TGTGCCAGCTCACGGGACAGAGAGCCCTACGAGCAGTACTTC CASSRDREPYEQYF
TRBJ2-7 TRBV2 TRBD2 NA TGTGCCAGAGGGACTAGCGGGGTCCCCAACGAGCAGTACTTC CARGTSGVPNEQYF
TRBJ2-2 TRBV29-1 NA NA TGCAGCGTTGAAGATCCAGGCGGGGAGCTGTTTTTT CSVEDPGGELFF
TRBJ1-1 TRBV2 NA NA TGTGCCAGCCTGGCAGAGGGCACTGAAGCTTTCTTT CASLAEGTEAFF
TRBJ1-6 TRBV1 NA NA TGCACCAGCAGCCAAGACAGGGGCTATAATTCACCCCTCCACTTT CTSSQDRGYNSPLHF
TRBJ2-4 TRBV5-1 TRBD2 NA TGCGCCAGCAGCCTCGGGACTAGCGGGAGGGCCAAAAACATTCAGTACTTC CASSLGTSGRAKNIQYF
TRBJ1-6 TRBV7-9 NA NA TGTGCCAGCAGTCGAACAGGGAGTTCCTATAATTCACCCCTCCACTTT CASSRTGSSYNSPLHF
TRBJ2-3 TRBV4-3 NA NA TGCGCCAGCAGCCGCGACTGGGGTAGCACAGATACGCAGTATTTT CASSRDWGSTDTQYF
TRBJ1-5 TRBV27 TRBD1 NA TGTGCCAGCAGCTTAGACAGGGACAATCAGCCCCAGCATTTT CASSLDRDNQPQHF
TRBJ2-2 TRBV7-3 NA NA TGTGCCAGCAGCTTAACGGTTACCACCGGGGAGCTGTTTTTT CASSLTVTTGELFF
TRBJ2-7 TRBV18 TRBD1 few TGTGCCAGCTCACCACCTGGGACAGGGGTCCTCTACGAGCAGTACTTC CASSPPGTGVLYEQYF
TRBJ1-6 TRBV10-3 NA NA TGTGCCGCAAATACAGGTGGGGATTCACCCCTCCACTTT CAANTGGDSPLHF
TRBJ1-2 TRBV6-5 TRBD1 NA TGTGCCAGCAGTTTCCATAAGGACAGGGCCGGCTACACCTTC CASSFHKDRAGYTF
TRBJ2-7 TRBV11-2 NA NA TGTGCCAGCAGCTTCTCGGGGGCCTACTACGAGCAGTACTTC CASSFSGAYYEQYF
TRBJ1-2 TRBV28 TRBD1 once TGTGCCAGCAGTTTAGCCGCGCGGGACAGGGGGCATGGCTACACCTTC CASSLAARDRGHGYTF
TRBJ1-2 TRBV4-1 NA NA TGCGCCAGCAGCCAACTCGACAGGTTGTCCGGCTACACCTTC CASSQLDRLSGYTF
TRBJ2-1 TRBV21-1 NA once TGTGCCAGCAGCACCACACTAGCGGTCTGGAATGAGCAGTTCTTC CASSTTLAVWNEQFF
TRBJ1-1 TRBV27 NA once TGTGCCAGCAGAACAGAGATTAACACTGAAGCTTTCTTT CASRTEINTEAFF
TRBJ2-5 TRBV27 NA NA TGTGCCGCGAGCCGGAGGGGCGGAGAGACCCAGTACTTC CAASRRGGETQYF
TRBJ2-3 TRBV6-7 TRBD2 NA TGTGCCAGCAGTTCCGGGACTAGCGGGAGTGATTTCTGCACAGATACGCAGTATTTT CASSSGTSGSDFCTDTQYF
TRBJ1-6 TRBV7-9 TRBD1 NA TGTGCCAGCAGCTCCTCAGGGGGAACTTCACCCCTCCACTTT CASSSSGGTSPLHF
TRBJ1-1 TRBV7-2 NA NA TGTGCCAGCAGACCCTATGGCGGGCACACTGAAGCTTTCTTT CASRPYGGHTEAFF
TRBJ2-1 TRBV7-9 TRBD2 NA TGTGCCAGCAGCTTGACTAGCGCCTACAATGAGCAGTTCTTC CASSLTSAYNEQFF
TRBJ1-5 TRBV6-5 NA NA TGTGCCAGCAACTATGAGGTGCACAATCAGCCCCAGCATTTT CASNYEVHNQPQHF
TRBJ2-1 TRBV7-6 NA NA TGTGCCAGCAGCCGAGGGGCGGGTGGCTCCTACAATGAGCAGTTCTTC CASSRGAGGSYNEQFF